The 9 T cell receptor beta chains below all came from one sample that was sequenced in a study of T cell changes during pregnancy in multiple sclerosis. Method: immunoSEQ multiplex PCR; TCRdb's copy keeps in-frame clones and lacks some. The sample carries some 64,000 clones, around 93% recorded once. The specimen comprised peripheral blood, sampled in the first trimester of pregnancy. The source is a female donor with multiple sclerosis, enrolled in a pregnancy study.

This rearrangement joins TRBV7-2 to TRBJ2-4, with D maybe TRBD2 (6 bases). In germline, CDR1 is SGHTA, CDR2 FQGNSA. The CDR3 length is 16 residues. The V and J ends lost 5 bases and 0 bases respectively, with 14 bases between them. The CDR3 region is CASSPRAGLAKNIQYF. CDR3 sequence (DNA): TGTGCCAGCAGCCCCCGGGCGGGGCTAGCCAAAAACATTCAGTACTTC.

This rearrangement joins TRBV5-1 to TRBJ2-2; 9 bases map to TRBD1. CDR1 and CDR2 from the germline V gene are SGHRS and YFSETQ. V lost 3 bases to trimming and J lost 4 bases; unmatched junction nucleotides: 10. The CDR3 loop spans 17 amino acids. In DNA, the CDR3 is TGCGCCAGCAGCTACCCGACCGGGACAGGGATCACCGGGGAGCTGTTTTTT. Its translation is CASSYPTGTGITGELFF.

This clone was observed at least ten times. This chain joins TRBV6-4 and TRBJ2-1, with 12 bases matching TRBD2. The J segment lost 3 bases and the V segment lost 0 bases, leaving 0 bases of the junction unmatched. Germline values: CDR1 MRHNA, CDR2 SNTAGT. CDR3 length: 16 amino acids. The CDR3 protein is CASSDSTSGSYNEQFF. CDR3 in DNA: TGTGCCAGCAGTGACTCGACTAGCGGGAGCTACAATGAGCAGTTCTTC.

The rearrangement joins TRBV2 to TRBJ2-1; unclear D gene. From germline, CDR1 is SNHLY and CDR2 FYNNEI. CDR3 length equals 12 residues. V was cut by 4 bases and J by 7 bases, with 8 bases left in between. CDR3 sequence reads: CASSAYNNEQFF. The CDR3 DNA reads as TGTGCCAGCAGTGCTTACAATAATGAGCAGTTCTTC.

The V gene is TRBV2, the J gene TRBJ2-1; D is unresolved. Germline V lookup: CDR1 SNHLY, CDR2 FYNNEI. The CDR3 is 15 residues long. Trimming pared 4 bases from V and 5 bases from J, leaving 15 bases between. DNA for the CDR3: TGTGCCAGCAGTGTATACCTGCGGTATGACAATGAGCAGTTCTTC. Protein product: CASSVYLRYDNEQFF. Filled out from reference TRBV2 and TRBJ2-1, the complete variable domain reads EPEVTQTPSHQVTQMGQEVILRCVPISNHLYFYWYRQILGQKVEFLVSFYNNEISEKSEIFDDQFSVERPDGSNFTLKIRSTKLEDSAMYFCASSVYLRYDNEQFFGPGTRLTVL.

Written as DNA, the CDR3 is TGCAGTGCTATCCCCGTCTACGAGCAGTACTTC. Its protein is CSAIPVYEQYF. The J gene is TRBJ2-7, the V gene TRBV20-1; no firm D call. Germline V gene lookup returns CDR1 DFQATT and CDR2 SNEGSKA (reference sequence). Trimming shortened V by 4 bases and J by 3 bases, and 7 bases separated the two germline ends. The CDR3 loop spans 11 amino acids.

The V and J genes are TRBV11-2 and TRBJ2-3; 10 positions agree with TRBD2. Trimming removed 1 base from V and 4 bases from J; junction bases left unmatched: 8. Germline CDR1 SGHAT, CDR2 FQNNGV. The CDR3 totals 17 residues. The CDR3 nucleotides are TGTGCCAGCAGCTTAGGCCTAGCGGGAGAGAGTGCAGATACGCAGTATTTT. Translation: CASSLGLAGESADTQYF.

The chain employs TRBV27 and TRBJ2-1; D not certain. The CDR3 runs to 13 residues. Trimming took 5 bases from V and 3 from J, leaving 8 bases between them. Germline V lookup: CDR1 MNHEY, CDR2 SMNVEV (reference sequence). DNA for the CDR3: TGTGCCAGCAGTCCCGGGTTCTACAATGAGCAGTTCTTC. Translating it yields CASSPGFYNEQFF.

This clone was observed a single time. This chain links TRBV11-3 with TRBJ2-2; TRBD2 is a possible D gene (5 bases). The CDR3 runs 16 residues. Deletions cut 2 bases from V and 4 bases from J, with 14 bases between. Looked up from germline, CDR1 is SGHNT and CDR2 is YENEEA. The CDR3 sequence is CASSLRSWAGTGELFF. The CDR3 DNA follows: TGTGCCAGCAGCTTAAGGAGCTGGGCGGGCACCGGGGAGCTGTTTTTT.